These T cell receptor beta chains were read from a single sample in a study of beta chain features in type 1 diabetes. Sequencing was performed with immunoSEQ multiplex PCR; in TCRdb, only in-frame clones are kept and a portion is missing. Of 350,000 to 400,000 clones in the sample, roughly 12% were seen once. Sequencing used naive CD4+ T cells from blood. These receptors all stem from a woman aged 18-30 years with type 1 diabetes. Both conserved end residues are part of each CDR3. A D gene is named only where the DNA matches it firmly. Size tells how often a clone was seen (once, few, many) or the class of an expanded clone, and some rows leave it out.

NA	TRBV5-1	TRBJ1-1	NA	CASSGGMTEAFF	TGCGCCAGCAGTGGGGGGATGACTGAAGCTTTCTTT
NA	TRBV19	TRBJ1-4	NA	CASSPSGREKLFF	TGTGCCAGTAGCCCCAGCGGACGGGAAAAACTGTTTTTT
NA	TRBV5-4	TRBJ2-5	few	CASSWQYGPQETQYF	TGTGCCAGCAGCTGGCAATATGGGCCTCAAGAGACCCAGTACTTC
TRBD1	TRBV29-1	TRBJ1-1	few	CSVRGQLNTEAFF	TGCAGCGTCCGGGGACAGTTGAACACTGAAGCTTTCTTT
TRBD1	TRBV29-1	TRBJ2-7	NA	CSVDSRTGGEQYF	TGCAGCGTTGACTCCCGGACAGGGGGCGAGCAGTACTTC
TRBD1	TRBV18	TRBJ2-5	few	CASSPDRGETQYF	TGTGCCAGCTCACCAGACAGGGGAGAGACCCAGTACTTC
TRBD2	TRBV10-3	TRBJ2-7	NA	CAISKTSGGYYEQYF	TGTGCCATCAGTAAGACTAGCGGAGGTTACTACGAGCAGTACTTC
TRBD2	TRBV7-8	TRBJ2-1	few	CASSLGPGGSYNEQFF	TGTGCCAGCAGCTTAGGGCCGGGGGGATCCTACAATGAGCAGTTCTTC
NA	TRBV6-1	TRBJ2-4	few	CASSEAPSRRDIQYF	TGTGCCAGCAGTGAAGCGCCATCCCGTAGAGACATTCAGTACTTC
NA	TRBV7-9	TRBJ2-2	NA	CASSTSSVTGELFF	TGTGCCAGCAGCACTTCTAGCGTCACCGGGGAGCTGTTTTTT
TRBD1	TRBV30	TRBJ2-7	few	CAWSTGQGAYEQYF	TGTGCCTGGAGTACAGGACAGGGGGCCTACGAGCAGTACTTC
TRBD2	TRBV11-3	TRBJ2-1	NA	CASSRPGLAGDNEQFF	TGTGCCAGCAGTCGGCCGGGACTAGCGGGCGACAATGAGCAGTTCTTC
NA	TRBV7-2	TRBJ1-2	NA	CASSQADGLKGYTF	TGTGCCAGCAGCCAAGCGGACGGCCTAAAAGGCTACACCTTC
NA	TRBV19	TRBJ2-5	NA	CASSIEQQETQYF	TGTGCCAGTAGTATAGAACAGCAAGAGACCCAGTACTTC
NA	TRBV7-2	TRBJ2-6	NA	CASSLAPRQVSSGANVLTF	TGTGCCAGCAGCTTAGCCCCCCGGCAGGTGTCCTCTGGGGCCAACGTCCTGACTTTC
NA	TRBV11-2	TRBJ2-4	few	CASRVIAKNIQYF	TGTGCCAGCCGGGTCATAGCCAAAAACATTCAGTACTTC
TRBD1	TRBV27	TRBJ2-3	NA	CASSPTGADTQYF	TGTGCCAGCAGTCCCACAGGGGCCGATACGCAGTATTTT
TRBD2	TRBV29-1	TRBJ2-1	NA	CSAGTSASSYNEQFF	TGCAGCGCCGGGACTAGCGCAAGCTCCTACAATGAGCAGTTCTTC
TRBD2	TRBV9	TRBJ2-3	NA	CASSVDSGATDTQYF	TGTGCCAGCAGCGTGGATAGCGGGGCCACAGATACGCAGTATTTT
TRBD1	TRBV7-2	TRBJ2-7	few	CASSQVGGGYEQYF	TGTGCCAGCAGCCAAGTAGGGGGCGGGTACGAGCAGTACTTC
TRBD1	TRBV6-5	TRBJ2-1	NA	CASSYFGQAIRFF	TGTGCCAGCAGTTACTTCGGACAGGCGATTCGGTTCTTC
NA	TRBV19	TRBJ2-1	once	CASSSGDRYNEQFF	TGTGCCAGTAGTAGCGGGGACAGATACAATGAGCAGTTCTTC
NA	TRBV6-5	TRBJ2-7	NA	CASSQGHRYEQYF	TGTGCCAGCAGTCAGGGACATCGCTACGAGCAGTACTTC
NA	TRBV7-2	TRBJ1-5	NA	CASSWGVSNQPQHF	TGTGCCAGCAGCTGGGGGGTTAGCAATCAGCCCCAGCATTTT
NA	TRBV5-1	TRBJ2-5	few	CASSLAGVETQYF	TGCGCCAGCAGCTTGGCAGGGGTCGAGACCCAGTACTTC
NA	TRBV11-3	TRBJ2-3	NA	CASSLDGGSTDTQYF	TGTGCCAGCAGCTTAGATGGGGGGAGCACAGATACGCAGTATTTT
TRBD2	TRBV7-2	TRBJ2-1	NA	CASSLVGVAGAYNEQFF	TGTGCCAGCAGCTTAGTCGGGGTAGCGGGCGCCTACAATGAGCAGTTCTTC
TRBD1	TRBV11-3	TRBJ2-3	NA	CASSWGTGSPDTQYF	TGTGCCAGCAGCTGGGGGACAGGGAGTCCGGATACGCAGTATTTT
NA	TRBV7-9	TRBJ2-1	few	CASSAAPGQFF	TGTGCCAGCAGCGCGGCCCCTGGGCAGTTCTTC
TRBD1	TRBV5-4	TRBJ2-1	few	CASSFEPTGTSYNEQFF	TGTGCCAGCAGTTTTGAACCGACAGGGACGTCCTACAATGAGCAGTTCTTC
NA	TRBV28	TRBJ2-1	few	CASSPLNEQFF	TGTGCCAGCAGTCCTCTAAATGAGCAGTTCTTC
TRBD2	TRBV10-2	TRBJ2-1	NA	CASTSGTTYNEQFF	TGCGCCAGCACCTCCGGGACTACCTACAATGAGCAGTTCTTC
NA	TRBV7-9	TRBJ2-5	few	CASSLAEVFQETQYF	TGTGCCAGCAGCTTAGCTGAGGTTTTCCAAGAGACCCAGTACTTC
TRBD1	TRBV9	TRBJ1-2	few	CASSGGQGASHGYTF	TGTGCCAGCAGCGGCGGACAGGGCGCGTCCCATGGCTACACCTTC
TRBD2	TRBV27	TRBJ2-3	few	CASSRGRDRHF	TGTGCCAGCAGTAGAGGGAGGGATCGGCATTTT
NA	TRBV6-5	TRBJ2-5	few	CASSYGKSGTETQYF	TGTGCCAGCAGTTATGGGAAGAGCGGTACAGAGACCCAGTACTTC
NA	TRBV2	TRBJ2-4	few	CAGLAEGQNIQYF	TGTGCCGGCTTAGCGGAGGGGCAAAACATTCAGTACTTC
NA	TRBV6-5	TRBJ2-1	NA	CASRQMPRTEQFF	TGTGCCAGCAGACAGATGCCCCGGACAGAGCAGTTCTTC
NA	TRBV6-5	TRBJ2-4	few	CASSQGNIQYF	TGTGCCAGCAGCCAGGGAAACATTCAGTACTTC
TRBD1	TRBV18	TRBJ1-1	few	CASSPAGTANTEAFF	TGTGCCAGCTCACCAGCCGGGACAGCGAACACTGAAGCTTTCTTT
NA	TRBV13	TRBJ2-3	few	CASSPRWGLVSTDTQYF	TGTGCCAGCAGCCCCAGGTGGGGACTGGTGAGCACAGATACGCAGTATTTT
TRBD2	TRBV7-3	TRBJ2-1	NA	CASSPAGDSYNEQFF	TGTGCCAGCAGCCCCGCGGGAGATTCCTACAATGAGCAGTTCTTC
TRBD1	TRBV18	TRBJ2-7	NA	CASSPPTGKAYEQYF	TGTGCCAGCTCACCACCGACAGGGAAAGCCTACGAGCAGTACTTC
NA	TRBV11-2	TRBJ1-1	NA	CASSFAARIDEAFF	TGTGCCAGCAGCTTTGCAGCTAGGATCGATGAAGCTTTCTTT
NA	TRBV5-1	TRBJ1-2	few	CASSSPFGYTF	TGCGCCAGCTCCTCCCCGTTTGGCTACACCTTC
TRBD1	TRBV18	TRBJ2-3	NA	CASSPDRGITDTQYF	TGTGCCAGCTCACCTGACAGGGGAATAACAGATACGCAGTATTTT
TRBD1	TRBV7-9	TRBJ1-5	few	CASSPGQGAPLGQPQHF	TGTGCCAGCAGCCCAGGACAGGGGGCCCCTTTGGGGCAGCCCCAGCATTTT
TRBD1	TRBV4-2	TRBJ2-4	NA	CASSQEGQAENIQYF	TGTGCCAGCAGCCAAGAAGGACAGGCCGAAAACATTCAGTACTTC
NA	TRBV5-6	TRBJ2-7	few	CAARGDREEYF	TGTGCCGCCCGAGGAGACAGGGAGGAGTACTTC
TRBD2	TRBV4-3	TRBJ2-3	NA	CASSYRTSGGSGSTDTQYF	TGCGCCAGCAGCTACAGGACTAGCGGGGGGTCCGGAAGCACAGATACGCAGTATTTT